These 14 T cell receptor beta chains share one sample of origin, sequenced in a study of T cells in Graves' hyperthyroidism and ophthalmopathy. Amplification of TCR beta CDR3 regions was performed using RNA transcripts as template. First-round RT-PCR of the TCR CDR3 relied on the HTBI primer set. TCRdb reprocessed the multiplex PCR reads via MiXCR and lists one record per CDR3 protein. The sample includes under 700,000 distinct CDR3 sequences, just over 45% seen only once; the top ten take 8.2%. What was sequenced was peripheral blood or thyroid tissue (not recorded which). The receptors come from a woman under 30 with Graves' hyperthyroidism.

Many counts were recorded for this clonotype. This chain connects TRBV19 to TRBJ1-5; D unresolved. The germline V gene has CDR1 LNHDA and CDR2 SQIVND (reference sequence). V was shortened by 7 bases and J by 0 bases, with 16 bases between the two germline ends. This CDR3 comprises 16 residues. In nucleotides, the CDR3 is TGTGCCAGTAATCCGGACGGACCTTATAGCAATCAGCCCCAGCATTTT. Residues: CASNPDGPYSNQPQHF.

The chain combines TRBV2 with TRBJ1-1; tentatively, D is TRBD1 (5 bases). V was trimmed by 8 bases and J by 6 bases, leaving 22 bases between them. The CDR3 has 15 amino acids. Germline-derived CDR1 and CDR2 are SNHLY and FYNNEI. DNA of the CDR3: TGTGCCAGCTTAAGGGGCAGGGCTGAGGTAGCTGAAGCTTTCTTT. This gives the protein CASLRGRAEVAEAFF.

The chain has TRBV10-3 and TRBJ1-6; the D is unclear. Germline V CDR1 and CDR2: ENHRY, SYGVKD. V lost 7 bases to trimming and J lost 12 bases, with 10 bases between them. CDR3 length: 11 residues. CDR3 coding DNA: TGTGCCATCACCGTCAAGGGACCCCTCCACTTT. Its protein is CAITVKGPLHF.

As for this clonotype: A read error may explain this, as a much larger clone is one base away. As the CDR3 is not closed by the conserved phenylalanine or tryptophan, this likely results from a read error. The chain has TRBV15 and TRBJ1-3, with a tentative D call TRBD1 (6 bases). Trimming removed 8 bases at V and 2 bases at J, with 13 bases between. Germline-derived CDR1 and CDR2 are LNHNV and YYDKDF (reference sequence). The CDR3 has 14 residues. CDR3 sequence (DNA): TGTGCCACCTACAGGGCGGTCCCTGGAAACACCATATATCTT. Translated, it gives CATYRAVPGNTIYL.

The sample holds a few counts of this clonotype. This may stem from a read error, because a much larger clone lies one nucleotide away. The CDR3 region is CASSTGTGDEQYF. The CDR3 region has the DNA TGTGCCAGCAGCACCGGGACAGGGGACGAGCAGTACTTC. The V and J genes are TRBV7-3 and TRBJ2-7, with 10 positions matching TRBD1. CDR1 is SGHTA and CDR2 is FQGTGA in the germline V gene. With 5 bases clipped from V and 5 bases from J, the junction kept 3 bases outside the gene matches. There are 13 residues in the CDR3.

The CDR3 loop is CASGGTRDRGEQYF. The CDR3 DNA reads TGTGCCAGCGGAGGAACTCGGGATAGGGGCGAGCAGTACTTC. The chain has TRBV2 and TRBJ2-7; TRBD1 or TRBD2 may be the D gene (5 bases each). Between the trimmed V and J ends, which lost 8 bases and 6 bases, there was a span of 20 bases. The CDR3 contains 14 residues. Germline CDR1 is SNHLY and CDR2 is FYNNEI.

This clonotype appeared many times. Here the CDR3 DNA reads TGTGCCAGCACCTTGAATGGGTACCAAGAGACCCAGTACTTC. Protein sequence: CASTLNGYQETQYF. V and J are TRBV7-2 and TRBJ2-5; D is undetermined. The CDR3 runs to 14 residues. CDR1 SGHTA and CDR2 FQGNSA come from the germline V gene. Trimming cost V 7 bases and J 0 bases, with 12 bases left between them.

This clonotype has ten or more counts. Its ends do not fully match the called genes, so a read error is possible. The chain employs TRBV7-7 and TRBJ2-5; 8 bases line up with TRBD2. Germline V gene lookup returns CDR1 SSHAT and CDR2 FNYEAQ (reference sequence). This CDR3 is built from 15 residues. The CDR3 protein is CASSLDPSGQETQYF. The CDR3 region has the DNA TGTGCTAGCAGCTTAGATCCTAGCGGGCAAGAGACCCAGTACTTC. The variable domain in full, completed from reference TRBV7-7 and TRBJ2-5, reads GAGVSQSPRYKVTKRGQDVTLRCDPISSHATLYWYQQALGQGPEFLTYFNYEAQPDKSGLPSDRFSAERPEGSISTLTIQRTEQRDSAMYRCASSLDPSGQETQYFGPGTRLLVL.

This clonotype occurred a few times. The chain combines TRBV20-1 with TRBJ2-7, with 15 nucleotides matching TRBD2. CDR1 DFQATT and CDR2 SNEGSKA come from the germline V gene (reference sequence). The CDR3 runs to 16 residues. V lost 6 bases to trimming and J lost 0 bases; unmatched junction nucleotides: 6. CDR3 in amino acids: CSALGTSGRYSYEQYF. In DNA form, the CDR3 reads TGCAGTGCGTTAGGGACTAGCGGGAGGTACTCCTACGAGCAGTACTTC.

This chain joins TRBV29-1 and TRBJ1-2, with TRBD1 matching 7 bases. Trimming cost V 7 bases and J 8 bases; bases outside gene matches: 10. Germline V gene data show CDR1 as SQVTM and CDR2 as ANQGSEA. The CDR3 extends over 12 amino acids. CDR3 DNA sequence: TGCAGCGCAGCCGGGACAGTCTTAGGCTACACCTTC. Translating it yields CSAAGTVLGYTF.

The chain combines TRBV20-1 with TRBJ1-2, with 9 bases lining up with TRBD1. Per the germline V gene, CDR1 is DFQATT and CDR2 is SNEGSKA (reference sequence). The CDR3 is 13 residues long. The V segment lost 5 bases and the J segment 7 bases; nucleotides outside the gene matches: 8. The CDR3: CSAGPGTGSGYTF. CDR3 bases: TGCAGTGCTGGCCCCGGGACAGGGTCTGGCTACACCTTC.

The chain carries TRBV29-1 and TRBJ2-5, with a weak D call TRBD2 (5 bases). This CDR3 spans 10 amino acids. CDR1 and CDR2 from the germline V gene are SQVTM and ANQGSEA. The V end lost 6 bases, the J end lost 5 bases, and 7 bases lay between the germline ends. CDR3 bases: TGCAGCGTACCGGGGGAGACCCAGTACTTC. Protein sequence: CSVPGETQYF.

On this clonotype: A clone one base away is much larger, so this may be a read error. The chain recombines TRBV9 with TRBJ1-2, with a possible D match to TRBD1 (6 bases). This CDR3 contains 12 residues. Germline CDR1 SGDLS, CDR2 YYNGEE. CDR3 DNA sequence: TGTGCCAGCAGTGTCTCAGGGGATGGCTTCACCTTC. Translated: CASSVSGDGFTF.

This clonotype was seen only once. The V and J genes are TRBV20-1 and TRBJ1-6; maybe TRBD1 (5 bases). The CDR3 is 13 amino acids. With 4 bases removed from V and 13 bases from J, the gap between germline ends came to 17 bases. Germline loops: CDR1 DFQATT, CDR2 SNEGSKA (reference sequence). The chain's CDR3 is CSAKGLGNQPLHF. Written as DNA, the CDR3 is TGCAGTGCTAAGGGACTGGGGAATCAGCCCCTCCACTTT.